The rows below give T cell receptor beta chains drawn from one sample of a study of blood T cell repertoires in COVID-19. Repertoires were generated with immunoSEQ multiplex PCR, while TCRdb's copy carries only in-frame clones and drops some. The repertoire includes approximately 210,000 clones, over 80% of them detected once, and about 0.95% sits in the top ten. The sequenced sample consisted of peripheral blood. All receptors come from a man in his 60s with COVID-19, enrolled during active disease. CDR3s include the opening cysteine and the closing phenylalanine or tryptophan. The D gene is left open where the match is weak. The size of a clone is reported for some rows only, either as once, few or many, or as a class for expanded clones.

d_call: NA
v_call: TRBV30
j_call: TRBJ1-3
clone_size: NA
cdr3_aa: CAWSVTAGNTIYF
cdr3_nt: TGTGCCTGGAGTGTAACAGCTGGAAACACCATATATTTT

d_call: TRBD2
v_call: TRBV10-3
j_call: TRBJ2-7
clone_size: NA
cdr3_aa: CAISEGSGRAYEQYF
cdr3_nt: TGTGCCATCAGTGAAGGTAGCGGGAGGGCCTACGAGCAGTACTTC

d_call: TRBD2
v_call: TRBV30
j_call: TRBJ2-1
clone_size: NA
cdr3_aa: CAWTVGGGFYNEQFF
cdr3_nt: TGTGCCTGGACTGTGGGGGGGGGTTTTTACAATGAGCAGTTCTTC

d_call: NA
v_call: TRBV14
j_call: TRBJ2-3
clone_size: NA
cdr3_aa: CASSPSPLSVKFTDTQYF
cdr3_nt: TGTGCCAGCAGCCCGTCCCCGCTTAGCGTCAAATTCACAGATACGCAGTATTTT

d_call: NA
v_call: TRBV27
j_call: TRBJ1-6
clone_size: NA
cdr3_aa: CASSSRAEGSPLHF
cdr3_nt: TGTGCCAGCAGTTCGCGGGCCGAGGGTTCACCCCTCCACTTT

d_call: NA
v_call: TRBV6-5
j_call: TRBJ2-7
clone_size: NA
cdr3_aa: CASMMAATYEQYF
cdr3_nt: TGTGCCAGCATGATGGCCGCCACCTACGAGCAGTACTTC

d_call: NA
v_call: TRBV6-6
j_call: TRBJ1-6
clone_size: NA
cdr3_aa: CASSYRYRRDSPLHF
cdr3_nt: TGTGCCAGCAGTTATCGGTACCGGAGGGATTCACCCCTCCACTTT

d_call: NA
v_call: TRBV27
j_call: TRBJ2-7
clone_size: NA
cdr3_aa: CASSLRTVAPLEQYF
cdr3_nt: TGTGCCAGCAGTCTAAGGACAGTCGCCCCTTTAGAGCAGTACTTC

d_call: TRBD1
v_call: TRBV4-2
j_call: TRBJ2-2
clone_size: once
cdr3_aa: CASSPGGQGANTGELFF
cdr3_nt: TGTGCCAGCAGCCCGGGGGGACAGGGCGCGAACACCGGGGAGCTGTTTTTT

d_call: NA
v_call: TRBV7-8
j_call: TRBJ1-1
clone_size: NA
cdr3_aa: CASSLVGAPNTEAFF
cdr3_nt: TGTGCCAGCAGCTTAGTGGGGGCCCCGAACACTGAAGCTTTCTTT

d_call: TRBD1
v_call: TRBV5-5
j_call: TRBJ2-3
clone_size: NA
cdr3_aa: CASSSPGQGATDTQYF
cdr3_nt: TGTGCCAGCAGCTCCCCCGGACAGGGGGCAACAGATACGCAGTATTTT

d_call: NA
v_call: TRBV19
j_call: TRBJ1-5
clone_size: NA
cdr3_aa: CASSMTAQGNQPQHF
cdr3_nt: TGTGCCAGTAGTATGACCGCGCAGGGCAATCAGCCCCAGCATTTT

d_call: NA
v_call: TRBV11-2
j_call: TRBJ1-6
clone_size: NA
cdr3_aa: CASSSYLRDNSPLHF
cdr3_nt: TGTGCCAGCAGCTCTTACCTCAGGGATAATTCACCCCTCCACTTT

d_call: NA
v_call: TRBV7-9
j_call: TRBJ1-4
clone_size: NA
cdr3_aa: CAVGSDEKLFF
cdr3_nt: TGTGCCGTGGGTAGCGATGAAAAACTGTTTTTT

d_call: NA
v_call: TRBV6-6
j_call: TRBJ1-2
clone_size: once
cdr3_aa: CASSSQDNYGYTF
cdr3_nt: TGTGCCAGCAGTTCACAGGACAACTATGGCTACACCTTC

d_call: NA
v_call: TRBV28
j_call: TRBJ1-1
clone_size: NA
cdr3_aa: CASSLWGAEAFF
cdr3_nt: TGTGCCAGCAGTTTGTGGGGCGCTGAAGCTTTCTTT

d_call: TRBD1
v_call: TRBV11-2
j_call: TRBJ1-2
clone_size: NA
cdr3_aa: CASSAWDSTNYGYTF
cdr3_nt: TGTGCCAGCAGCGCCTGGGACAGCACTAACTATGGCTACACCTTC

d_call: TRBD2
v_call: TRBV3-1/TRBV3-2
j_call: TRBJ2-2
clone_size: few
cdr3_aa: CASSLRTSGANTGELFF
cdr3_nt: TGTGCCAGCAGCCTGCGGACTAGCGGGGCTAACACCGGGGAGCTGTTTTTT

d_call: TRBD1
v_call: TRBV9
j_call: TRBJ1-3
clone_size: NA
cdr3_aa: CASSVGTGDGNTIYF
cdr3_nt: TGTGCCAGCAGCGTTGGGACAGGGGATGGAAACACCATATATTTT

d_call: TRBD1
v_call: TRBV14
j_call: TRBJ2-7
clone_size: NA
cdr3_aa: CASSQGQGSSYEQYF
cdr3_nt: TGTGCCAGCAGCCAGGGACAGGGGTCCTCCTACGAGCAGTACTTC

d_call: NA
v_call: TRBV11-3
j_call: TRBJ1-1
clone_size: NA
cdr3_aa: CASSLSGGSTEAFF
cdr3_nt: TGTGCCAGCAGCTTATCGGGGGGGTCCACTGAAGCTTTCTTT

d_call: TRBD1
v_call: TRBV5-1
j_call: TRBJ2-3
clone_size: NA
cdr3_aa: CASTLSGQVVTDTQYF
cdr3_nt: TGCGCCAGCACACTCTCGGGACAGGTTGTAACAGATACGCAGTATTTT

d_call: TRBD2
v_call: TRBV6-1
j_call: TRBJ2-2
clone_size: NA
cdr3_aa: CASKRDLNTGELFF
cdr3_nt: TGTGCCAGCAAGCGGGACCTGAACACCGGGGAGCTGTTTTTT

d_call: TRBD2
v_call: TRBV28
j_call: TRBJ2-4
clone_size: NA
cdr3_aa: CASSGAGLGKNIQYF
cdr3_nt: TGTGCCAGCAGTGGGGCCGGACTAGGGAAAAACATTCAGTACTTC

d_call: NA
v_call: TRBV3-1/TRBV3-2
j_call: TRBJ2-7
clone_size: NA
cdr3_aa: CASKQDPSYEQYF
cdr3_nt: TGTGCCAGCAAACAGGACCCTTCCTACGAGCAGTACTTC

d_call: NA
v_call: TRBV19
j_call: TRBJ1-1
clone_size: few
cdr3_aa: CASSPVLNTEAFF
cdr3_nt: TGTGCCAGTAGTCCTGTTCTCAACACTGAAGCTTTCTTT

d_call: NA
v_call: TRBV29-1
j_call: TRBJ2-1
clone_size: NA
cdr3_aa: CSVESANEQFF
cdr3_nt: TGCAGCGTTGAAAGCGCCAATGAGCAGTTCTTC

d_call: NA
v_call: TRBV7-5
j_call: TRBJ2-2
clone_size: NA
cdr3_aa: CARSLGQANTGELFF
cdr3_nt: TGTGCCAGAAGCTTAGGACAGGCGAACACCGGGGAGCTGTTTTTT

d_call: TRBD2
v_call: TRBV27
j_call: TRBJ2-3
clone_size: NA
cdr3_aa: CASGGLAGSDTQYF
cdr3_nt: TGTGCCAGCGGGGGACTAGCGGGATCAGATACGCAGTATTTT

d_call: TRBD1
v_call: TRBV27
j_call: TRBJ1-3
clone_size: NA
cdr3_aa: CASRGQGFGNTIYF
cdr3_nt: TGTGCCAGCAGGGGACAGGGTTTTGGAAACACCATATATTTT

d_call: TRBD1
v_call: TRBV4-2
j_call: TRBJ1-2
clone_size: NA
cdr3_aa: CASSPGTGLNYGYTF
cdr3_nt: TGTGCCAGCAGCCCTGGGACAGGGCTCAACTATGGCTACACCTTC

d_call: NA
v_call: TRBV5-1
j_call: TRBJ1-1
clone_size: NA
cdr3_aa: CASTLDGGGTEAFF
cdr3_nt: TGCGCCAGCACCCTCGACGGGGGTGGCACTGAAGCTTTCTTT

d_call: NA
v_call: TRBV3-1/TRBV3-2
j_call: TRBJ2-1
clone_size: once
cdr3_aa: CASSQVTSRSRYNEQFF
cdr3_nt: TGTGCCAGCAGCCAAGTAACGTCCCGGAGTCGCTACAATGAGCAGTTCTTC

d_call: NA
v_call: TRBV19
j_call: TRBJ1-2
clone_size: NA
cdr3_aa: CASYRDYGYTF
cdr3_nt: TGTGCCAGTTACCGGGACTATGGCTACACCTTC

d_call: NA
v_call: TRBV6-1
j_call: TRBJ1-1
clone_size: NA
cdr3_aa: CASSESRSAEAFF
cdr3_nt: TGTGCCAGCAGTGAAAGCAGGTCCGCTGAAGCTTTCTTT

d_call: TRBD1
v_call: TRBV2
j_call: TRBJ2-2
clone_size: once
cdr3_aa: CASRPGTGIIGELFF
cdr3_nt: TGTGCCAGCAGGCCCGGGACAGGGATTATCGGGGAGCTGTTTTTT

d_call: TRBD1
v_call: TRBV5-6
j_call: TRBJ1-2
clone_size: NA
cdr3_aa: CASSFRTGFDYGYTF
cdr3_nt: TGTGCCAGCAGTTTCAGGACAGGGTTTGACTATGGCTACACCTTC

d_call: NA
v_call: TRBV9
j_call: TRBJ1-1
clone_size: NA
cdr3_aa: CASSVRDTEAFF
cdr3_nt: TGTGCCAGCAGCGTACGGGACACTGAAGCTTTCTTT

d_call: TRBD1
v_call: TRBV7-9
j_call: TRBJ1-2
clone_size: NA
cdr3_aa: CASSSQGATNYGYTF
cdr3_nt: TGTGCCAGCAGCTCACAGGGGGCCACCAACTATGGCTACACCTTC

d_call: NA
v_call: TRBV9
j_call: TRBJ2-4
clone_size: NA
cdr3_aa: CASSPHRGGEAKNIQYF
cdr3_nt: TGTGCCAGCAGCCCCCACAGGGGGGGCGAAGCCAAAAACATTCAGTACTTC

d_call: NA
v_call: TRBV5-1
j_call: TRBJ1-4
clone_size: NA
cdr3_aa: CASSLGGNTNEKLFF
cdr3_nt: TGCGCCAGCAGCTTGGGAGGAAACACTAATGAAAAACTGTTTTTT

d_call: NA
v_call: TRBV5-1
j_call: TRBJ1-4
clone_size: NA
cdr3_aa: CASSGRGTGGEKLFF
cdr3_nt: TGCGCCAGCTCAGGAAGGGGGACGGGCGGTGAAAAACTGTTTTTT

d_call: TRBD1
v_call: TRBV14
j_call: TRBJ1-4
clone_size: NA
cdr3_aa: CASSQVRGLYEKLFF
cdr3_nt: TGTGCCAGCAGCCAAGTCAGGGGGCTGTATGAAAAACTGTTTTTT

d_call: NA
v_call: TRBV28
j_call: TRBJ1-1
clone_size: NA
cdr3_aa: CASRPGGNTEAFF
cdr3_nt: TGTGCCAGCAGGCCGGGGGGGAACACTGAAGCTTTCTTT

d_call: NA
v_call: TRBV5-1
j_call: TRBJ1-4
clone_size: NA
cdr3_aa: CASSLGGRDEKLFF
cdr3_nt: TGCGCCAGCAGCTTGGGTGGGCGTGATGAAAAACTGTTTTTT

d_call: TRBD1
v_call: TRBV11-2
j_call: TRBJ1-6
clone_size: NA
cdr3_aa: CASSAGTGRPNDNSPLHF
cdr3_nt: TGTGCCAGCAGCGCCGGGACAGGGAGGCCCAATGATAATTCACCCCTCCACTTT